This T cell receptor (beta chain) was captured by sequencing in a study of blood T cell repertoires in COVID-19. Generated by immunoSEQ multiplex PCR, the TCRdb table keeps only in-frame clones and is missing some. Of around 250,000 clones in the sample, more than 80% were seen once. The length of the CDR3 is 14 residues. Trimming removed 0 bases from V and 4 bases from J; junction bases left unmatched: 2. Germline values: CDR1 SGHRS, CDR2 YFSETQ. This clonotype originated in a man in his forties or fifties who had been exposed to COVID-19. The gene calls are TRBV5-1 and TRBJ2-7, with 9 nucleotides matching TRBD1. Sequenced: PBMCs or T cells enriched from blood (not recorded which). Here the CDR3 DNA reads TGCGCCAGCAGCTTGGGACAGGGGGTTTACGAGCAGTACGTC. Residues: CASSLGQGVYEQYV.